Following are 10 T cell receptor beta chains from one sample sequenced in a study of response to subunit inactivated influenza vaccine (dated by TCRdb to between 2017 and 2018). Libraries came from RT-PCR. Sequencing relied on an Illumina HiSeq 2500. TCRdb trimmed public reads at Q25 via fastp, called clones via MiXCR and kept in-frame beta chains. Merged by CDR3 protein, the rows form single entries marked with the most common genes and DNA. The sample table holds around 520,000 distinct CDR3 sequences, of which about 10% were seen once. The ten most abundant clones make up 10% of the sample. The sequencing used PBMCs from blood, collected on the day of vaccination. The receptors derive from a man between 50 and 59 years old who received an inactivated influenza vaccine. Donor details come from another sample of the same person, matched by shared clones.

The chain couples TRBV5-1 to TRBJ2-7; D possibly corresponds to TRBD1 (5 bases). V shed 4 bases and J shed 6 bases, with 20 bases lying between them. CDR1 and CDR2 from the germline V gene are SGHRS and YFSETQ. The CDR3 consists of 15 residues. Here the CDR3 DNA reads TGCGCCAGCAGCCCGTTTGACAGACGCTCTCCCGAGCAGTACTTC. This sequence encodes CASSPFDRRSPEQYF.

CDR3: CASSFTQANEKLFF. As DNA, the CDR3 is TGTGCCAGCAGTTTCACCCAGGCTAATGAAAAACTGTTTTTT. The V and J genes are TRBV12-3 or TRBV12-4 and TRBJ1-4, with D unclear. The CDR3 is 14 residues long. With 3 bases removed from V and 3 bases from J, the gap between germline ends came to 8 bases.

This clonotype appeared a few times. The V and J genes are TRBV7-2 and TRBJ2-5; 10 bases are a match to TRBD1. The trim removed 5 bases at V and 5 bases at J, leaving 8 bases unmatched. The germline V gene has CDR1 SGHTA and CDR2 FQGNSA. The CDR3 covers 15 residues. The CDR3 nucleotides are TGTGCCAGCAGCACTTGGACAGGGGGAGGCGAGACCCAGTACTTC. Protein: CASSTWTGGGETQYF.

This clonotype was detected only a few times. The J gene is TRBJ2-5, the V gene TRBV28; no definite D call. From germline, CDR1 is MDHEN and CDR2 SYDVKM. Trimming stripped 2 bases from V and 0 bases from J, with 10 bases between. The CDR3 is 15 amino acids. DNA of the CDR3: TGTGCCAGCAGTTTACTGATTGGTGACCAAGAGACCCAGTACTTC. It specifies CASSLLIGDQETQYF.

This clonotype was seen at least ten times. This chain connects TRBV5-1 to TRBJ1-2; possibly TRBD1 for D (6 bases). This CDR3 comprises 13 residues. V lost 3 bases and J lost 2, with 8 bases in between. Per germline, CDR1 SGHRS and CDR2 YFSETQ. This CDR3 is CASSSTGNYGYTF. In nucleotides, the CDR3 is TGCGCCAGCAGCTCGACAGGAAACTATGGCTACACCTTC.

The chain joins TRBV4-3 to TRBJ2-6; D may be TRBD2 (5 bases). V lost 3 bases, J lost 4 bases, and 16 bases lay in between. The V gene's germline CDR1 is LGHNA and CDR2 YSLEER. The CDR3 consists of 17 residues. CDR3 in DNA: TGCGCCAGCAGCCACTATATTCGAGGGTCCGGGGCCAACGTCCTGACTTTC. It translates to CASSHYIRGSGANVLTF.

This clonotype was detected a few times. This chain connects TRBV7-9 to TRBJ1-4; D gene uncertain. Deletions cut 5 bases from V and 3 bases from J, with 16 bases between. Germline-derived CDR1 and CDR2 are SEHNR and FQNEAQ (reference sequence). CDR3 length equals 16 residues. The CDR3 reads CASSPVDSRPNEKLFF. The CDR3 coding sequence is TGTGCCAGCAGCCCCGTGGACTCGAGACCTAATGAAAAACTGTTTTTT.

This clonotype occurred a few times. The chain couples TRBV6-1 to TRBJ2-4; D might be TRBD2 (7 bases). The germline gives CDR1 MNHNS, CDR2 SASEGT. V dropped 6 bases and J dropped 0 bases, with 21 bases sitting between them. The CDR3 is 18 residues long. As DNA, the CDR3 is TGTGCCAGCAGGAGACTTCAGGGGACGGGGGGAGCCAAAAACATTCAGTACTTC. Protein sequence: CASRRLQGTGGAKNIQYF.

The genes are TRBV30 and TRBJ1-1, with D tentatively TRBD1 (5 bases). CDR3 length equals 12 residues. Germline CDR1 is GTSNPN and CDR2 is SVGIG (reference sequence). V was pared by 4 bases and J by 9 bases, with 15 bases between. The CDR3 nucleotides are TGTGCCTGGATCGGGCCGGGGGGGAAAGCTTTCTTT. As protein: CAWIGPGGKAFF.

This clonotype was seen repeatedly, ten times or more. The chain links TRBV10-2 to TRBJ2-1; 7 nucleotides match TRBD1. CDR1 is WSHSY, CDR2 SAAADI, per germline. V lost 6 bases to trimming and J lost 5 bases; unmatched junction nucleotides: 10. The CDR3 is 15 amino acids. CDR3 DNA: TGCGCCAGCAGAAGAAGGGGGCTAGCCCACAATGAGCAGTTCTTC. Protein sequence: CASRRRGLAHNEQFF.